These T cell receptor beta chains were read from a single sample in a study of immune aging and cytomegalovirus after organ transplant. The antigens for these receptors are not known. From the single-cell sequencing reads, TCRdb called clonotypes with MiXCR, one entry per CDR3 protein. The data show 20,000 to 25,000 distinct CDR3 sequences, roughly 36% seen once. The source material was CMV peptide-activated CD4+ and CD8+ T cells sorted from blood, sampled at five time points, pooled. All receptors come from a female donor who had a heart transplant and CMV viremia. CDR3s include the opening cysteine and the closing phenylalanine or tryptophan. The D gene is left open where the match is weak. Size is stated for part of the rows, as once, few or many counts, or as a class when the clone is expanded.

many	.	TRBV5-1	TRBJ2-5	CASSLMVEETQYF	TGCGCCAGCAGCTTGATGGTGGAAGAGACCCAGTACTTC
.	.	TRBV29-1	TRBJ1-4	CSAAGDNEKLFF	TGCAGCGCCGCCGGGGATAATGAAAAACTGTTTTTT
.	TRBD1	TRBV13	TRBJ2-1	CASSRPGQGYNEQFF	TGTGCCAGCAGCCGCCCGGGACAGGGGTACAATGAGCAGTTCTTC
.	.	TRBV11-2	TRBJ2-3	CASSLGLVMSTDTQYF	TGTGCCAGCAGCTTAGGGCTAGTTATGAGCACAGATACGCAGTATTTT
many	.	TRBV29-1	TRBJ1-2	CSVDTGLRRGYTF	TGCAGCGTCGACACCGGGCTCCGGCGCGGCTACACCTTC
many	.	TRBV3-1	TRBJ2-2	CASSQDSTFGELFF	TGTGCCAGCAGCCAAGATTCCACGTTCGGGGAGCTGTTTTTT
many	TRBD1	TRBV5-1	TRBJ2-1	CASTTGATHRNEQFF	TGCGCCAGCACCACAGGGGCTACTCATAGGAATGAGCAGTTCTTC
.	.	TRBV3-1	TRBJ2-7	CVSSQEYEQYF	TGTGTCAGCAGCCAAGAATACGAGCAGTACTTC
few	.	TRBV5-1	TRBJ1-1	CASSLVRGRDTEAFF	TGCGCCAGCAGCTTGGTGCGGGGAAGGGACACTGAAGCTTTCTTT
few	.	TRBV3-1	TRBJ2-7	CASSPGLANEQYF	TGTGCCAGCAGCCCCGGACTGGCCAACGAGCAGTACTTC
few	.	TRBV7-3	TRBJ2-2	CASSPPGRVGGELFF	TGTGCCAGCAGCCCTCCGGGGAGAGTCGGCGGGGAGCTGTTTTTT
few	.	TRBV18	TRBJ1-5	CASSPGGSSNQPQHF	TGTGCCAGCTCACCGGGAGGGTCGAGCAATCAGCCCCAGCATTTT
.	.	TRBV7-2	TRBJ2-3	CASSSSSSDTQYF	TGTGCCAGCAGCTCGTCAAGCTCGGATACGCAGTATTTT
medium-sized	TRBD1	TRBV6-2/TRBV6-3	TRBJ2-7	CASRGPRQGLTYEQYF	TGTGCCAGCCGCGGCCCCCGACAGGGGTTAACCTACGAGCAGTACTTC
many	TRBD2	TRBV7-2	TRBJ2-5	CASSLIPGLGETQYF	TGTGCCAGCAGTCTCATCCCGGGACTAGGAGAGACCCAGTACTTC
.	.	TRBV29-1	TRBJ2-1	CNVEDSSAYYNGQFF	TGCAACGTTGAAGATTCTAGCGCGTACTACAATGGGCAGTTCTTC